Listed here are 22 T cell receptor beta chains from one sample, sequenced in a study of cytomegalovirus exposure and HLA in healthy donors. A multiplex PCR was run with 60 Vbeta primers and 13 Jbeta primers. Libraries were prepared by immunoSEQ multiplex PCR; TCRdb keeps only in-frame clonotypes and omits some of them. The data show approximately 90,000 clones, about 76% seen once. The sequenced material came from PBMCs. These receptors came from a woman between 40 and 55 years old in good health and CMV-seronegative.

The chain recombines TRBV9 with TRBJ1-5, with D hard to call. The V end was cut by 0 bases, the J end by 0 bases, with 13 bases between. The CDR3 is 17 amino acids. In germline, CDR1 is SGDLS, CDR2 YYNGEE. The CDR3 region has the DNA TGTGCCAGCAGCGTAGCTAGCAGTTCATATAGCAATCAGCCCCAGCATTTT. Its protein is CASSVASSSYSNQPQHF.

The chain is built from TRBV7-6 and TRBJ2-3; TRBD2 aligns across 8 bases. The CDR3 sequence is 16 residues long. Germline values: CDR1 SGHVS, CDR2 FNYEAQ. V lost 1 base and J lost 3; bases outside the gene matches: 6. Written as DNA, the CDR3 is TGTGCCAGCAGCTTAGGATCCAGCGGGGGAACAGATACGCAGTATTTT. It translates to CASSLGSSGGTDTQYF.

The V gene is TRBV21-1, the J gene TRBJ1-6; the table names TRBD1, a call not compared with the DNA. TRBV21-1 is reported as a pseudogene. There are 16 residues in the CDR3. Written as DNA, the CDR3 is TGTGCCAGCAGCGCAAAGGACAGTTCCTATAATTCACCCCTCCACTTT. Translation: CASSAKDSSYNSPLHF.

This clone was detected once. The V call is TRBV7-3, the J call TRBJ2-3; perhaps TRBD2 as D (6 bases). Germline loops: CDR1 SGHTA, CDR2 FQGTGA. The ends were cut back, 3 bases at V and 3 bases at J, with 10 bases in the middle. The CDR3 has 14 residues. Here the CDR3 reads CASSLAGRTDTQYF. For the CDR3, the DNA is TGTGCCAGCAGCTTGGCAGGGAGGACAGATACGCAGTATTTT.

V and J are TRBV5-1 and TRBJ1-3; D gene uncertain. This CDR3 region has 16 residues. Trimming took 0 bases from V and 2 from J, leaving 12 bases between them. The V gene's germline CDR1 is SGHRS and CDR2 YFSETQ. CDR3 sequence: CASSLERVGPGNTIYF. DNA for the CDR3: TGCGCCAGCAGCTTGGAGAGGGTCGGTCCTGGAAACACCATATATTTT.

The rearrangement links TRBV6-1 to TRBJ1-3; TRBD1 agrees at 8 bases. The CDR3 totals 14 residues. Germline V gene sequence: CDR1 MNHNS, CDR2 SASEGT. Trimming at V came to 7 bases and at J to 3 bases, leaving 5 bases not matched to a gene. The CDR3 sequence is CASKRTGFGNTIYF. The CDR3 DNA reads as TGTGCCAGCAAGCGGACAGGGTTTGGAAACACCATATATTTT.

CDR3: CASSLEGAVHEQYF. The CDR3 DNA sequence: TGTGCCAGCAGCTTAGAGGGGGCGGTCCACGAGCAGTACTTC. The chain is built from TRBV27 and TRBJ2-7, with TRBD1 matching 7 bases. The germline V gene encodes CDR1 MNHEY and CDR2 SMNVEV (reference sequence). V shed 6 bases and J 5 bases; nucleotides not matched to a gene: 10. This CDR3 has 14 residues.

V gene TRBV2 combines with J gene TRBJ2-1; D is possibly TRBD1 (6 bases). The CDR3 loop spans 14 amino acids. V was pared by 1 base and J by 10 bases, with 14 bases between. Germline V lookup: CDR1 SNHLY, CDR2 FYNNEI. CDR3 loop: CASSEVRGHREQFF. The CDR3 DNA sequence: TGTGCCAGCAGTGAAGTACGGGGACATAGGGAGCAGTTCTTC.

The rearrangement uses TRBV18 and TRBJ1-3, with D tentatively TRBD1 (5 bases). There are 15 residues in the CDR3. Between the trimmed V and J ends, which lost 2 bases and 0 bases, there was a span of 8 bases. Germline V gene data show CDR1 as KGHSH and CDR2 as LQKENI. The CDR3 nucleotides read TGTGCCAGCTCACCAGTCGGGGGCTCTGGAAACACCATATATTTT. Translation: CASSPVGGSGNTIYF.

The chain uses TRBV9 and TRBJ1-1; unclear D gene. Trimming left V 4 bases short and J 2 bases short, with 15 bases between. Germline V gene data show CDR1 as SGDLS and CDR2 as YYNGEE. This CDR3 is built from 15 residues. The CDR3 spells CASSQGPGKNTEAFF. CDR3 in DNA: TGTGCCAGCAGCCAAGGACCGGGAAAAAACACTGAAGCTTTCTTT.

As concerns this clone: Distinct nucleotide sequences in the sample also encode this CDR3. This chain uses TRBV5-1 with TRBJ2-3; TRBD2 matches at 12 bases. CDR3 length: 15 residues. Germline-derived CDR1 and CDR2 are SGHRS and YFSETQ. Trimming at V came to 2 bases and at J to 3 bases, leaving 1 base not matched to a gene. The CDR3 sequence: CASSLLAGGTDTQYF. Written as DNA, the CDR3 is TGCGCCAGCAGCTTACTAGCGGGGGGAACAGATACGCAGTATTTT.

The rearrangement joins TRBV7-9 to TRBJ1-2, with 9 bases matching TRBD1. Unmatched junction bases numbered 8, after V lost 5 bases and J lost 7 bases. Germline V gives CDR1 SEHNR, CDR2 FQNEAQ (reference sequence). The CDR3 length is 14 residues. The CDR3: CASSGSTGGAGYTF. In DNA form, the CDR3 reads TGTGCCAGCAGCGGGTCGACAGGGGGTGCTGGCTACACCTTC. Together with reference TRBV7-9 and TRBJ1-2, the CDR3 gives the full variable domain: DTGVSQNPRHKITKRGQNVTFRCDPISEHNRLYWYRQTLGQGPEFLTYFQNEAQLEKSRLLSDRFSAERPKGSFSTLEIQRTEQGDSAMYLCASSGSTGGAGYTFGSGTRLTVV.

This clone was seen just once. The chain links TRBV12-5 to TRBJ2-7; 7 nucleotides line up with TRBD1. After removal of 6 bases from V and 3 bases from J, the junction contained 11 bases not matched to a gene. Germline V gives CDR1 LGHNT, CDR2 FRNRAP. The CDR3 sequence is 15 residues long. The chain's CDR3 is CASGEATGSVYEQYF. The CDR3 nucleotides read TGTGCTAGTGGCGAAGCGACAGGGTCAGTCTACGAGCAGTACTTC.

This clone showed up just a few times. The chain combines TRBV2 with TRBJ1-4; D not certain. This CDR3 is 15 amino acids long. Trimming left V 3 bases short and J 4 bases short, with 12 bases between. CDR1 and CDR2 from the germline V gene are SNHLY and FYNNEI. In nucleotides, the CDR3 is TGTGCCAGCAGTGACAGGATCTCTTTTAATGAAAAACTGTTTTTT. Its protein is CASSDRISFNEKLFF.

The chain employs TRBV4-2 and TRBJ2-3; 14 positions match TRBD2. CDR1 is LGHNA and CDR2 is YNFKEQ in the germline V gene. V lost 3 bases and J lost 0; bases outside the gene matches: 8. The CDR3 loop spans 19 amino acids. CDR3 sequence reads: CASSQFGTSGGTSTDTQYF. The CDR3 DNA reads TGTGCCAGCAGCCAGTTTGGGACTAGCGGGGGCACTAGCACAGATACGCAGTATTTT.

The V gene is TRBV6-5, the J gene TRBJ2-7, with TRBD2 identical over 8 bases. CDR1 is MNHEY, CDR2 SVGAGI, per germline. The CDR3 is 16 residues long. V shed 0 bases, J shed 1 base, and the junction held 5 bases outside the gene matches. CDR3 sequence (DNA): TGTGCCAGCAGTTACTCGGCAGCGGGGGCGTCCTACGAGCAGTACTTC. Translation gives CASSYSAAGASYEQYF.

V usage is TRBV19 and J usage is TRBJ1-6, with D possibly being TRBD1 (5 bases). The germline V gene has CDR1 LNHDA and CDR2 SQIVND (reference sequence). The CDR3 contains 14 residues. V gave up 4 bases and J gave up 3 bases, with 7 bases separating them. The CDR3 protein is CASSTGIYNSPLHF. The DNA for the CDR3 is TGTGCCAGTAGTACAGGGATCTATAATTCACCCCTCCACTTT.

The chain employs TRBV6-1 and TRBJ1-4, with 9 bases fitting TRBD1. The germline gives CDR1 MNHNS, CDR2 SASEGT. After removal of 6 bases from V and 3 bases from J, the junction contained 5 bases not matched to a gene. This CDR3 is built from 15 residues. The CDR3 DNA reads as TGTGCCAGCAGACAGGGGGCCAGAGCTAATGAAAAACTGTTTTTT. Its translation is CASRQGARANEKLFF.

The chain uses TRBV7-9 and TRBJ1-1; D call uncertain. CDR1 is SEHNR and CDR2 is FQNEAQ in the germline V gene (reference sequence). The CDR3 length is 14 residues. V gave up 7 bases and J gave up 0 bases, with 12 bases separating them. The CDR3 nucleotides are TGTGCCAGCACCCTTGACACCCTGAACACTGAAGCTTTCTTT. Its translation: CASTLDTLNTEAFF.

The chain carries TRBV29-1 and TRBJ1-4; weak D call: TRBD1 (6 bases). This CDR3 spans 14 amino acids. Trimming pared 7 bases from V and 0 bases from J, leaving 12 bases between. Germline V gene lookup returns CDR1 SQVTM and CDR2 ANQGSEA. The CDR3 sequence is CSAGGPATNEKLFF. DNA of the CDR3: TGCAGCGCTGGGGGCCCGGCAACTAATGAAAAACTGTTTTTT.

As DNA, the CDR3 is TGTGCCATCGCCGACCCTGACAGGGTGGATGAAAAACTGTTTTTT. Amino acid sequence: CAIADPDRVDEKLFF. The gene calls are TRBV10-3 and TRBJ1-4, with 7 bases lining up with TRBD1. The junction had 12 bases not matched to a gene; V was cut back by 8 bases and J by 6 bases. From germline, CDR1 is ENHRY and CDR2 SYGVKD. This CDR3 has 15 residues.

V is TRBV7-2 and J is TRBJ1-4, with D unresolved. This CDR3 contains 16 residues. The germline gives CDR1 SGHTA, CDR2 FQGNSA. The V end lost 6 bases, the J end lost 2 bases, and 16 bases lay between the germline ends. The CDR3 reads CASRLGYGVTNEKLFF. The CDR3 DNA follows: TGTGCCAGCAGGCTTGGATATGGAGTCACTAATGAAAAACTGTTTTTT.